A selection of T cell receptor beta chains follows, all from one sample in a study of T cells in Graves' hyperthyroidism and ophthalmopathy. Each CDR3 protein is one row after TCRdb ran MiXCR on the multiplex PCR reads. The data hold roughly 740,000 distinct CDR3 sequences, with 15% to 20% observed a single time. The sample consisted of blood. These receptors were taken from a man aged 18 to 29 with Graves' hyperthyroidism. Each CDR3 is given with its conserved first and last residue. The order of the fields is CDR3 protein, CDR3 DNA, V gene, clone size, D gene, J gene. D genes are given only for firm matches. Clone size appears in some rows only: once, few, many, or a class for an expanded clone.

CDR3aa: CSARAAGGNQPQHF
CDR3nt: TGCAGTGCTAGAGCGGCAGGCGGTAATCAGCCCCAGCATTTT
v_gene: TRBV20-1
abundance: few
d_gene: NA
j_gene: TRBJ1-5

CDR3aa: CSARRGNTGELFF
CDR3nt: TGCAGTGCCCGGAGAGGGAACACCGGGGAGCTGTTTTTT
v_gene: TRBV20-1
abundance: many
d_gene: NA
j_gene: TRBJ2-2

CDR3aa: CAWSVGQGAQHF
CDR3nt: TGTGCCTGGAGTGTGGGGCAGGGGGCCCAGCATTTT
v_gene: TRBV30
abundance: many
d_gene: TRBD1
j_gene: TRBJ1-5

CDR3aa: CASSERRADQPQHF
CDR3nt: TGTGCCAGCAGTGAAAGGAGAGCAGATCAGCCCCAGCATTTT
v_gene: TRBV2
abundance: many
d_gene: NA
j_gene: TRBJ1-5

CDR3aa: CSARQFPAGQGPETQYF
CDR3nt: TGCAGTGCTAGGCAGTTCCCCGCGGGACAGGGTCCAGAGACCCAGTACTTC
v_gene: TRBV20-1
abundance: many
d_gene: TRBD1
j_gene: TRBJ2-5

CDR3aa: CASSLGGRTQYF
CDR3nt: TGTGCCAGCAGCCTCGGGGGCCGGACCCAGTACTTC
v_gene: TRBV3-1
abundance: many
d_gene: NA
j_gene: TRBJ2-5

CDR3aa: CASSFDRTDTQYF
CDR3nt: TGTGCCAGCAGTTTTGACCGTACAGATACGCAGTATTTT
v_gene: TRBV12-3/TRBV12-4
abundance: many
d_gene: NA
j_gene: TRBJ2-3

CDR3aa: CASSYEGRGPRQLQPQHF
CDR3nt: TGTGCCAGCAGTTATGAAGGGCGGGGGCCAAGGCAGCTCCAGCCCCAGCATTTT
v_gene: TRBV6-2/TRBV6-3
abundance: NA
d_gene: NA
j_gene: TRBJ1-5

CDR3aa: CASSQDGTDTQYF
CDR3nt: TGTGCCAGCAGCCAAGATGGGACAGATACGCAGTATTTT
v_gene: TRBV3-1
abundance: many
d_gene: NA
j_gene: TRBJ2-3

CDR3aa: CASSRLGREQFF
CDR3nt: TGTGCCAGCAGTCGCCTCGGACGTGAGCAGTTCTTC
v_gene: TRBV12-3/TRBV12-4
abundance: NA
d_gene: NA
j_gene: TRBJ2-1

CDR3aa: CATRQAAGYEQYF
CDR3nt: TGTGCCACTCGACAGGCCGCGGGCTACGAGCAGTACTTC
v_gene: TRBV24-1
abundance: many
d_gene: NA
j_gene: TRBJ2-7

CDR3aa: CSVRDSAGEQYF
CDR3nt: TGCAGCGTTCGGGACTCGGCGGGGGAGCAGTACTTC
v_gene: TRBV29-1
abundance: few
d_gene: NA
j_gene: TRBJ2-7

CDR3aa: CASRRGGGNEQFF
CDR3nt: TGTGCCAGCAGACGTGGGGGGGGCAATGAGCAGTTCTTC
v_gene: TRBV27
abundance: many
d_gene: TRBD2
j_gene: TRBJ2-1

CDR3aa: CSAKNWGSTDTQYF
CDR3nt: TGCAGTGCTAAAAATTGGGGGAGTACAGATACGCAGTATTTT
v_gene: TRBV20-1
abundance: many
d_gene: NA
j_gene: TRBJ2-3

CDR3aa: CASSQVSTEQYF
CDR3nt: TGCGCCAGCAGCCAAGTATCCACCGAGCAGTACTTC
v_gene: TRBV4-1
abundance: many
d_gene: NA
j_gene: TRBJ2-7

CDR3aa: CASSLKVPLYEQYF
CDR3nt: TGTGCCAGCAGTTTAAAGGTTCCCCTCTACGAGCAGTACTTC
v_gene: TRBV28
abundance: NA
d_gene: NA
j_gene: TRBJ2-7

CDR3aa: CASSLTARNGDEQFF
CDR3nt: TGTGCCAGCAGCCTCACAGCCCGGAACGGTGATGAGCAGTTCTTC
v_gene: TRBV6-1
abundance: few
d_gene: NA
j_gene: TRBJ2-1

CDR3aa: CASSLPRGRPNEKLFF
CDR3nt: TGTGCCAGCAGTCTACCTCGGGGAAGGCCCAATGAAAAACTGTTTTTT
v_gene: TRBV12-3/TRBV12-4
abundance: many
d_gene: NA
j_gene: TRBJ1-4

CDR3aa: CASSVGGSEYEQYF
CDR3nt: TGTGCCAGCAGCGTTGGTGGGAGTGAATACGAGCAGTACTTC
v_gene: TRBV9
abundance: NA
d_gene: NA
j_gene: TRBJ2-7

CDR3aa: CASSPIIVHSGTSYNEQFF
CDR3nt: TGTGCCAGCAGCCCCATAATCGTGCATAGCGGGACCTCCTACAATGAGCAGTTCTTC
v_gene: TRBV11-1
abundance: NA
d_gene: TRBD2
j_gene: TRBJ2-1

CDR3aa: CASRYTTGANSPLHF
CDR3nt: TGTGCCAGCAGGTATACAACAGGGGCCAATTCACCCCTCCACTTT
v_gene: TRBV13
abundance: few
d_gene: TRBD1
j_gene: TRBJ1-6

CDR3aa: CASGGQGWTKNIQYF
CDR3nt: TGTGCCAGCGGGGGGCAGGGGTGGACCAAAAACATTCAGTACTTC
v_gene: TRBV28
abundance: many
d_gene: NA
j_gene: TRBJ2-4

CDR3aa: CASSLEGWGTEAFF
CDR3nt: TGTGCCAGCAGCTTAGAGGGCTGGGGAACTGAAGCTTTCTTT
v_gene: TRBV7-2
abundance: NA
d_gene: NA
j_gene: TRBJ1-1

CDR3aa: CASIPRGGAGGYTF
CDR3nt: TGTGCCAGCATCCCCAGAGGGGGGGCTGGGGGCTACACCTTC
v_gene: TRBV5-6
abundance: many
d_gene: NA
j_gene: TRBJ1-2

CDR3aa: CASSQVIRGGGELFF
CDR3nt: TGTGCCAGCAGCCAAGTAATCCGCGGGGGCGGGGAGCTGTTTTTT
v_gene: TRBV4-2
abundance: NA
d_gene: TRBD2
j_gene: TRBJ2-2

CDR3aa: CASSGAGLGQPQHF
CDR3nt: TGTGCCAGCAGCGGAGCCGGGCTGGGGCAGCCCCAGCATTTT
v_gene: TRBV6-1
abundance: many
d_gene: NA
j_gene: TRBJ1-5

CDR3aa: CSVERRGRTTDTQYF
CDR3nt: TGCAGCGTTGAACGCAGGGGGCGTACAACAGATACGCAGTATTTT
v_gene: TRBV29-1
abundance: few
d_gene: TRBD1
j_gene: TRBJ2-3

CDR3aa: CASTPGREYTGELFF
CDR3nt: TGTGCCAGCACCCCCGGCAGGGAGTACACCGGGGAGCTGTTTTTT
v_gene: TRBV6-1
abundance: NA
d_gene: NA
j_gene: TRBJ2-2

CDR3aa: CASSYTGGRDTQYF
CDR3nt: TGTGCCAGCAGTTACACGGGAGGGAGGGATACGCAGTATTTT
v_gene: TRBV6-5
abundance: few
d_gene: TRBD2
j_gene: TRBJ2-3

CDR3aa: CASSYPDRGPGLNTEAFF
CDR3nt: TGTGCCAGCAGTTATCCTGACAGGGGGCCGGGTTTGAACACTGAAGCTTTCTTT
v_gene: TRBV6-9
abundance: many
d_gene: TRBD1
j_gene: TRBJ1-1

CDR3aa: CASSSSGGWRNTIYF
CDR3nt: TGTGCCAGCAGCTCTTCAGGGGGCTGGAGAAACACCATATATTTT
v_gene: TRBV5-6
abundance: few
d_gene: TRBD1
j_gene: TRBJ1-3

CDR3aa: CASTGYTGELFF
CDR3nt: TGTGCCAGCACCGGGTACACCGGGGAGCTGTTTTTT
v_gene: TRBV2
abundance: few
d_gene: NA
j_gene: TRBJ2-2

CDR3aa: CASRDEGLGVGEQYF
CDR3nt: TGTGCCAGCAGAGATGAGGGACTAGGGGTTGGGGAGCAGTACTTC
v_gene: TRBV28
abundance: many
d_gene: TRBD2
j_gene: TRBJ2-7

CDR3aa: CASSASWYQETQYF
CDR3nt: TGTGCCAGCAGCGCCAGCTGGTACCAAGAGACCCAGTACTTC
v_gene: TRBV7-2
abundance: many
d_gene: NA
j_gene: TRBJ2-5

CDR3aa: CASSLDGWWTGAKNIQYF
CDR3nt: TGTGCCAGCAGCTTAGATGGATGGTGGACAGGGGCCAAAAACATTCAGTACTTC
v_gene: TRBV11-2
abundance: many
d_gene: TRBD1
j_gene: TRBJ2-4

CDR3aa: CASSQGLAYYEQYF
CDR3nt: TGTGCCAGCAGCCAAGGACTAGCCTACTACGAGCAGTACTTC
v_gene: TRBV3-1
abundance: NA
d_gene: TRBD2
j_gene: TRBJ2-7

CDR3aa: CASSLASREQYF
CDR3nt: TGTGCCAGCAGCCTAGCCTCACGGGAGCAGTACTTC
v_gene: TRBV6-2/TRBV6-3
abundance: NA
d_gene: NA
j_gene: TRBJ2-7

CDR3aa: CASGFRGTNQPQHF
CDR3nt: TGTGCTAGTGGTTTTCGTGGGACAAATCAGCCCCAGCATTTT
v_gene: TRBV12-5
abundance: many
d_gene: NA
j_gene: TRBJ1-5

CDR3aa: CASSHPTGGQFF
CDR3nt: TGTGCCAGCAGCCATCCGACAGGGGGGCAGTTCTTC
v_gene: TRBV3-1
abundance: few
d_gene: TRBD1
j_gene: TRBJ2-1

CDR3aa: CASSFLLQETQYF
CDR3nt: TGTGCCAGCAGTTTTTTGCTCCAAGAGACCCAGTACTTC
v_gene: TRBV12-3/TRBV12-4
abundance: many
d_gene: NA
j_gene: TRBJ2-5

CDR3aa: CASSIYPRLAGEDEQYF
CDR3nt: TGTGCCAGTAGTATTTACCCTCGACTAGCGGGAGAGGACGAGCAGTACTTC
v_gene: TRBV19
abundance: few
d_gene: TRBD2
j_gene: TRBJ2-7

CDR3aa: CSAGRRGRGGEQFF
CDR3nt: TGCAGTGCTGGGAGGCGCGGGCGGGGCGGGGAGCAGTTCTTC
v_gene: TRBV20-1
abundance: NA
d_gene: NA
j_gene: TRBJ2-1

CDR3aa: CASSFQMGTSQDEQYF
CDR3nt: TGTGCCAGCAGCTTTCAGATGGGTACCTCACAGGACGAGCAGTACTTC
v_gene: TRBV7-9
abundance: few
d_gene: NA
j_gene: TRBJ2-7

CDR3aa: CASSFRFSGSYEQYF
CDR3nt: TGTGCCAGCAGTTTCCGCTTTAGCGGCTCCTACGAGCAGTACTTC
v_gene: TRBV27
abundance: many
d_gene: NA
j_gene: TRBJ2-7

CDR3aa: CPPDDYSNQPQHF
CDR3nt: TGTCCTCCCGATGACTATAGCAATCAGCCCCAGCATTTT
v_gene: TRBV28
abundance: many
d_gene: NA
j_gene: TRBJ1-5